This is a list of T cell receptor beta chains from one sample in a study. MiXCR was run by TCRdb on the 5' RACE reads, yielding one entry per CDR3 protein. The sample holds a few thousand distinct CDR3 sequences; around 60% are singletons and the top ten take around an eighth. The sequencing sample was made of naive CD4+ T cells sorted from blood. The receptors shown here come from a female donor with breast cancer. CDR3s include the opening cysteine and the closing phenylalanine or tryptophan. The D gene is left open where the match is weak. Size is stated for part of the rows, as once, few or many counts, or as a class when the clone is expanded.

clone size,V gene,J gene,D gene,CDR3 DNA,CDR3 protein
-,TRBV20-1,TRBJ2-2,-,TGCAGTGCTAGAGATGGTGACCGCGGGGAGCTGTTTTTT,CSARDGDRGELFF
-,TRBV7-2,TRBJ2-1,-,TGTGCCAGCACCTCGTATTCTTACAATGAGCAGCTCTTC,CASTSYSYNEQLF
-,TRBV20-1,TRBJ2-1,-,TGCAGTAACACAGGGATCTATGAGCAGTTCTTC,CSNTGIYEQFF
medium-sized,TRBV11-3,TRBJ2-7,TRBD1,TGTGCCAGCAGCTTAGGACAGGGCGCCTACGAGCAGTACTTC,CASSLGQGAYEQYF
-,TRBV7-2,TRBJ2-3,-,TGTGCCAGCAGCGCAACGGTGTCGGATACGCAGTATTTT,CASSATVSDTQYF
-,TRBV20-1,TRBJ1-5,-,TGCAGTGTTAAGGAAGGTGGTCAGCCCCAGCATTTT,CSVKEGGQPQHF
-,TRBV30,TRBJ1-6,TRBD1,TGTGCCTGGAGTCCGACAGGGAATTCACCCCTCCACTTT,CAWSPTGNSPLHF
-,TRBV6-1,TRBJ1-5,-,TGTGCCAGCAGTGACCCTGGCCACATTCAGCCCCAGCATTTT,CASSDPGHIQPQHF
few,TRBV20-1,TRBJ2-1,TRBD2,TGCAGTGCTCAAACTCCTAGCGGATCCTACAATGAGCAGTTCTTC,CSAQTPSGSYNEQFF
few,TRBV4-3,TRBJ1-2,-,TGCGCCAGCAGCCAAGAGGTTGTGAGTGGCTACACCTTC,CASSQEVVSGYTF
few,TRBV6-1,TRBJ2-2,-,TGTGCCAGCAATTCCTTTGGGACCGGGGAGCTGTTTTTT,CASNSFGTGELFF
few,TRBV7-3,TRBJ2-5,TRBD1,TGTGCCAGCAGCATACAGGGGGGAGAGACCCAGTACTTC,CASSIQGGETQYF
few,TRBV6-2/TRBV6-3,TRBJ2-7,-,TGTGCCAGCAGTTACGGGGAACCAAAAACCTACGAGCAGTACTTC,CASSYGEPKTYEQYF
-,TRBV21-1,TRBJ2-1,-,TGTGCCAGCAGCACCACATTGGCTAGCAGGTCATTTCATGAGCAGTTCTTC,CASSTTLASRSFHEQFF
-,TRBV7-2,TRBJ2-1,-,TGTGCCAGCAGCTTAGGTTCCCAGCTTCACAATGAGCAGTTCTTC,CASSLGSQLHNEQFF
-,TRBV7-2,TRBJ2-7,-,TGTGCCAGCAGTCCGCAGCAACCAGGGGTCTACGAGCAGTACTTC,CASSPQQPGVYEQYF